The clone carrying this T cell receptor (beta chain) appeared many times. The sample is drawn from a study of T-cell reconstitution after alpha-beta-depleted transplantation in children. Construction of the TCRbeta library involved unique molecular identifiers. A single record per CDR3 protein comes from TCRdb applying MiXCR to the PCR reads. The sample shows about 350,000 distinct CDR3 sequences, 13% of them seen only once. V gave up 0 bases and J gave up 0 bases, with 7 bases separating them. The length of the CDR3 is 15 residues. Germline loops: CDR1 SGHTS, CDR2 YDEGEE. This clonotype was obtained from a human donor who donated a stem cell graft to a child with Fanconi anemia. Specimen: PBMCs, collected from the stem cell graft. V usage is TRBV5-8 and J usage is TRBJ1-5, with D hard to call. This CDR3 is CASSLGTYSNQPQHF. In nucleotides, the CDR3 is TGTGCCAGCAGCTTGGGAACTTATAGCAATCAGCCCCAGCATTTT.